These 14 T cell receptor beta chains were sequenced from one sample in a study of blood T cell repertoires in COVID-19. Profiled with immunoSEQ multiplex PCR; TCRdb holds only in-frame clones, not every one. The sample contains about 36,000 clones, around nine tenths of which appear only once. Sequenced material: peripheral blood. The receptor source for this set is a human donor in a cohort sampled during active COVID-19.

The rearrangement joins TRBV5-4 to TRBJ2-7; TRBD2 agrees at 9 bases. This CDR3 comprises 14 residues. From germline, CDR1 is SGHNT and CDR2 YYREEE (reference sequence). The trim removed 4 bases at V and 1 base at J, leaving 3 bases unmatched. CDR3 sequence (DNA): TGTGCCAGCAGCAAGGGACTAGCTTCCTACGAGCAGTACTTC. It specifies CASSKGLASYEQYF.

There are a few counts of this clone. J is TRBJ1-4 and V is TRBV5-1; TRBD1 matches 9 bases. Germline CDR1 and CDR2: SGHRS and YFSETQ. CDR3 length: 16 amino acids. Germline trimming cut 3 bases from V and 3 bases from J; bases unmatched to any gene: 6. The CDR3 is CASSSTGGGSNEKLFF. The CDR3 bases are TGCGCCAGCAGCTCGACAGGGGGAGGATCTAATGAAAAACTGTTTTTT.

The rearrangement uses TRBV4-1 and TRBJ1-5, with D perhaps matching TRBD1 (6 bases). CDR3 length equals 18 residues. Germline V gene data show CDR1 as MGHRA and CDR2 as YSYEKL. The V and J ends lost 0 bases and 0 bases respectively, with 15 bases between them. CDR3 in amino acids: CASSQDRQGPTSNQPQHF. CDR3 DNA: TGCGCCAGCAGCCAAGATCGGCAGGGGCCGACTAGCAATCAGCCCCAGCATTTT.

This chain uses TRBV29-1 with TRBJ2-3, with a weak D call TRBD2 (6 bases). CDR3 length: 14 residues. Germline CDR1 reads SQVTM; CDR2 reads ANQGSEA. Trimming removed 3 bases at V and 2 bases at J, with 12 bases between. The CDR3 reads CSVDRQGLTDTQYF. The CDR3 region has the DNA TGCAGCGTTGATCGGCAGGGACTCACAGATACGCAGTATTTT.

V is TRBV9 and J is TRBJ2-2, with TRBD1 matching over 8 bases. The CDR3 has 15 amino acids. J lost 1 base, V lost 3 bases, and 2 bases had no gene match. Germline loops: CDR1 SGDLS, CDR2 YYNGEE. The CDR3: CASSAGTGNTGELFF. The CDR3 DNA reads TGTGCCAGCAGCGCCGGGACAGGGAACACCGGGGAGCTGTTTTTT.

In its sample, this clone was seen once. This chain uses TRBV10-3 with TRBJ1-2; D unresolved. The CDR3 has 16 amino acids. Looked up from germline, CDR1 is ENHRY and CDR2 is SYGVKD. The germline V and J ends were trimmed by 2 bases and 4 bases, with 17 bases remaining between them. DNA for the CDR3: TGTGCCATCAGTGAGGGCCTGAGAGACATTATCTATGGCTACACCTTC. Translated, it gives CAISEGLRDIIYGYTF.

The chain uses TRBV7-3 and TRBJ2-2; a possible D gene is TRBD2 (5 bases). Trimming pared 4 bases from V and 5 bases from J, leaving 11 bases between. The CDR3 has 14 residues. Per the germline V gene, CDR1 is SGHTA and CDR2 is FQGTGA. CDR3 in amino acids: CASSSYTGTGELFF. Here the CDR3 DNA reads TGTGCCAGCAGCTCCTACACGGGGACCGGGGAGCTGTTTTTT. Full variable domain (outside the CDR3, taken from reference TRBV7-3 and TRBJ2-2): GAGVSQTPSNKVTEKGKYVELRCDPISGHTALYWYRQSLGQGPEFLIYFQGTGAADDSGLPNDRFFAVRPEGSVSTLKIQRTERGDSAVYLCASSSYTGTGELFFGEGSRLTVL.

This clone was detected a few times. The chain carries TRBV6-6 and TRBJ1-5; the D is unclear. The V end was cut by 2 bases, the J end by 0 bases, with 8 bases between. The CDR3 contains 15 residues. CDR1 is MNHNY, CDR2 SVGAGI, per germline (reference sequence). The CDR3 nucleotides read TGTGCCAGCAGTTACAACCCCTATAGCAATCAGCCCCAGCATTTT. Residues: CASSYNPYSNQPQHF.

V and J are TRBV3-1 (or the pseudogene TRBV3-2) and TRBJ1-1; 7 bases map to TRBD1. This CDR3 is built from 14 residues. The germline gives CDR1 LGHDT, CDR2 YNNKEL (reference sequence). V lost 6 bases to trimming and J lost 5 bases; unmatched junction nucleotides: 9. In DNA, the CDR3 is TGTGCCAGCAGACCCTACAGGGGTCGAACTGAAGCTTTCTTT. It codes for CASRPYRGRTEAFF.

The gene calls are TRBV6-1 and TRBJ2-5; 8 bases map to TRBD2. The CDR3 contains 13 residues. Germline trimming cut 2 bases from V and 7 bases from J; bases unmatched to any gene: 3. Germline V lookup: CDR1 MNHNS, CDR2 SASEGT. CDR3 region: CASSEPGRGTQYF. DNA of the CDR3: TGTGCCAGCAGTGAACCCGGGAGGGGGACCCAGTACTTC.

DNA of the CDR3: TGTGCCAGCAGTCCACCGGGACAGGGAACCTATGGCTACACCTTC. It is translated as CASSPPGQGTYGYTF. The chain recombines TRBV28 with TRBJ1-2, with 9 bases aligning to TRBD1. Germline CDR1 is MDHEN and CDR2 is SYDVKM. Unmatched junction bases numbered 8, after V lost 5 bases and J lost 4 bases. The CDR3 is made up of 15 amino acids.

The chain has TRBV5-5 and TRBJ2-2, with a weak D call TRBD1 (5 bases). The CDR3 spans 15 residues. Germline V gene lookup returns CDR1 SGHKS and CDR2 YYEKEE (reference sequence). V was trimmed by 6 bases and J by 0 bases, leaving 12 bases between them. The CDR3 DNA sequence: TGTGCCAGCAAGGGGCGGAGCGCGAACACCGGGGAGCTGTTTTTT. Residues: CASKGRSANTGELFF.

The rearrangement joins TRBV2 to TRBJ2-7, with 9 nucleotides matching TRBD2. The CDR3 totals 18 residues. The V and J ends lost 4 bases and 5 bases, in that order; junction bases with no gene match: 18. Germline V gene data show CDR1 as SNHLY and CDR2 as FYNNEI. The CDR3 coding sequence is TGTGCCAGCAGTGGGGGGGCAGAAGCGGGAGGCCCTAACGACGAGCAGTACTTC. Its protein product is CASSGGAEAGGPNDEQYF.

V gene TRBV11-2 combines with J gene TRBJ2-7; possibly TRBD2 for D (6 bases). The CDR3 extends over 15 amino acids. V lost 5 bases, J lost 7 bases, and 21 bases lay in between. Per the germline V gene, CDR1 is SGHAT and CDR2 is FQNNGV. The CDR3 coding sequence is TGTGCCAGCAGCATTAGTGACCGAATAGGGAGGGAGCAGTACTTC. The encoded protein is CASSISDRIGREQYF.